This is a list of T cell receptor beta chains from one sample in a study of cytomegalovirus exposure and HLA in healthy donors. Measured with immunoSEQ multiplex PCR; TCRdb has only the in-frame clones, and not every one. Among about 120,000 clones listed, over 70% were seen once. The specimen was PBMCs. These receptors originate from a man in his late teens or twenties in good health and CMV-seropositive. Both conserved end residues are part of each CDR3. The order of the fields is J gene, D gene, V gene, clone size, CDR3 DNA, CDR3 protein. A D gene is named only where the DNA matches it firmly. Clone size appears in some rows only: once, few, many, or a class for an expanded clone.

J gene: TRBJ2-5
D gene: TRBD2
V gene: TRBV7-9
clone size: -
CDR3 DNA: TGTGCCAGCAGCTTTCTCACCCTAGCGGGAGTGTCTCGGGAGACCCAGTACTTC
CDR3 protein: CASSFLTLAGVSRETQYF

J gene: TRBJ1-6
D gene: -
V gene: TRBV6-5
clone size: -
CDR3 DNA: TGTGCCAGCAGTCCGAACAGAGATTCACCCCTCCACTTT
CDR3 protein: CASSPNRDSPLHF

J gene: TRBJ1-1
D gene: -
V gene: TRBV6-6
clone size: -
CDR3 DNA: TGTGCCAGCAGACAGGGCTGGAACACTGAAGCTTTCTTT
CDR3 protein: CASRQGWNTEAFF

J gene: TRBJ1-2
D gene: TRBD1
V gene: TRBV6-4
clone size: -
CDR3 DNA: TGTGCCAGCAGTGATGGGGACAGTCCCAACTATGGCTACACCTTC
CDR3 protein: CASSDGDSPNYGYTF

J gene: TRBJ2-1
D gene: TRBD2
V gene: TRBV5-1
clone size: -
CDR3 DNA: TGCGCCAGCAGCACCGGACTAGCGGGAGACGAGCAGTTCTTC
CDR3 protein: CASSTGLAGDEQFF

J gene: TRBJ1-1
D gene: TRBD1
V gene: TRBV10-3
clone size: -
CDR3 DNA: TGTGCCCTCTCGACAGGGCTGAACACTGAAGCTTTCTTT
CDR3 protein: CALSTGLNTEAFF

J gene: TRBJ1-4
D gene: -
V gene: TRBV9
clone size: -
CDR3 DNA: TGTGCCAGCAGCGCTCGGGGGACAACTAATGAAAAACTGTTTTTT
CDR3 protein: CASSARGTTNEKLFF

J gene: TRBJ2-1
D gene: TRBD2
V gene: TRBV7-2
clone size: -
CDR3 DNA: TGTGCCAGCAGCTTGCAAACCGGGACTAGCGGGGACGGGCAGTTCTTC
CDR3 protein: CASSLQTGTSGDGQFF

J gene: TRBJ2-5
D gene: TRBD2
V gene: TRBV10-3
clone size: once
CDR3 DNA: TGTGCCATCAGTGACCCCGTAGCGGGAGGTGGAGAGCAGTACTTC
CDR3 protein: CAISDPVAGGGEQYF

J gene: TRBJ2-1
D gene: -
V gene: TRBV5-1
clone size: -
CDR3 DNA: TGCGCCAGCAGCTTGGTAGGCGGGGTTCGGGGAAATGAGCAGTTCTTC
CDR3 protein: CASSLVGGVRGNEQFF

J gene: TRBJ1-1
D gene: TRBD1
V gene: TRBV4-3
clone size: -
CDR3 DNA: TGCGCCAGCAGCCAAGGGCGAAGGACAGGCCAGTTCGATCCGCGTGGGAACACTGAAGCTTTCTTT
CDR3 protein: CASSQGRRTGQFDPRGNTEAFF

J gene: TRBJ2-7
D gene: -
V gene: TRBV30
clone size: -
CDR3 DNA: TGTGCCTGGAGTGTAGGGGAGGTGAAGTACTTC
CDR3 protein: CAWSVGEVKYF

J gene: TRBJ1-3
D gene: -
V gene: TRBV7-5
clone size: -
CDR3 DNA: TGTGTCAGAAGCTTAGCAGCGCTCTCTGGAAACACCATATATTTT
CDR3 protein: CVRSLAALSGNTIYF

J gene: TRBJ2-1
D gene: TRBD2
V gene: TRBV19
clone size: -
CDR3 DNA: TGTGCCAGTAGTATGACTAGCGGGACCAATGAGCAGTTCTTC
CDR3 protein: CASSMTSGTNEQFF

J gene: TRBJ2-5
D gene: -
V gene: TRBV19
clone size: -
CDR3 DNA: TGTGCCAGTAGTATGGGGCATCCTGGGGAGACCCAGTACTTC
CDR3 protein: CASSMGHPGETQYF

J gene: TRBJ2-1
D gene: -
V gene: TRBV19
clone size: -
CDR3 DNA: TGTGCCAGTACCGCTCGGGGGACAGCAGACAATGAGCAGTTCTTC
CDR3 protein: CASTARGTADNEQFF

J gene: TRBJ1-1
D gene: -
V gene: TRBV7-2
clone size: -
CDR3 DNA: TGTGCCAGCAGCCAACCAGGGAAAACTGAAGCTTTCTTT
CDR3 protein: CASSQPGKTEAFF

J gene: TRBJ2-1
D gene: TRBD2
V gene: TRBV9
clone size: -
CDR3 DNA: TGTGCCAGCAGCGCGTCCGGGACTAGTGTCGATGAGCAGTTCTTC
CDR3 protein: CASSASGTSVDEQFF

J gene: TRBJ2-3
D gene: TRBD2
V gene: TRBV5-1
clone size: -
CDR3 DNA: TGCGCCAGCAGCCTGACTAGCGGGCATAGCACAGATACGCAGTATTTT
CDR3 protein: CASSLTSGHSTDTQYF

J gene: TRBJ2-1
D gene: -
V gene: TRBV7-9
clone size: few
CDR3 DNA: TGTGCCAGCAGCTTACGCCAAAGGGGCTTAAATGAGCAGTTCTTC
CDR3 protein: CASSLRQRGLNEQFF

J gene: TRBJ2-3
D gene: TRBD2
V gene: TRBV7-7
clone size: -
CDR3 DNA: TGTGCTAGCAGCTTAGAGGCTAGCGGGAGTGTAGATACGCAGTATTTT
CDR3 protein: CASSLEASGSVDTQYF

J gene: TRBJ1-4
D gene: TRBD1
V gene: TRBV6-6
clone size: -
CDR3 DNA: TGTGCCAGCAGTAAGACAGGGGATGAAAAACTGTTTTTT
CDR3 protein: CASSKTGDEKLFF

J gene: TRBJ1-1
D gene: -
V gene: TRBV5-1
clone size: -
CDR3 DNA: TGCGCCAGCAGCTTGAAAAGTGGGCCAGAAGCTTTCTTT
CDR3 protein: CASSLKSGPEAFF

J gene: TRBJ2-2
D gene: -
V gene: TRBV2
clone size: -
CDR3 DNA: TGTGCCAGCAAGGTCAGGGAAAGTATGCTAGACACCGGGGAGCTGTTTTTT
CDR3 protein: CASKVRESMLDTGELFF

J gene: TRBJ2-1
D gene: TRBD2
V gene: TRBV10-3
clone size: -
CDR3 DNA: TGTGCCATCGGGACTAGCGGTAGCTCGAGCTCCTACAATGAGCAGTTCTTC
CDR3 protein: CAIGTSGSSSSYNEQFF

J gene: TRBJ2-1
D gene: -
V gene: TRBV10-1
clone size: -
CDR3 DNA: TGCGCCAGCAGTGAGGGCCCCGCACCCAATGAGCAGTTCTTC
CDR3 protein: CASSEGPAPNEQFF

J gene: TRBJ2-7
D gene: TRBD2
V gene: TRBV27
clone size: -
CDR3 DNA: TGTGCCAGCAGACCCGCGGGAGGAGTCTACGAGCAGTACTTC
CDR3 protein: CASRPAGGVYEQYF

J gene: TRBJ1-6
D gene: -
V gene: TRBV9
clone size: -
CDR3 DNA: TGTGCCAGCAGCGTAGGACAGGTTAATTCACCCCTCCACTTT
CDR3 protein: CASSVGQVNSPLHF

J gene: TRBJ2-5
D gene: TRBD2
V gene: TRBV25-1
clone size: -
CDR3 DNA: TGTGCCAGCACTAGCGGGACGGGTCGGGAGACCCAGTACTTC
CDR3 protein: CASTSGTGRETQYF

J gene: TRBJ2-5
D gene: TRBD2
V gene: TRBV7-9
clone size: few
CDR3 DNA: TGTGCCAGCAGCCCCCCGGGAGGGGGAGAGACCCAGTACTTC
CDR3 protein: CASSPPGGGETQYF

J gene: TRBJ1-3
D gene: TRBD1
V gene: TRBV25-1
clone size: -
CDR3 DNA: TGTGCCAGCAGTACAGGGGGGGGAGGTGGAAACACCATATATTTT
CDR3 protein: CASSTGGGGGNTIYF

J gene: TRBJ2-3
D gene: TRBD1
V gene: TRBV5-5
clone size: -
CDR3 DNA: TGTGCCAGCAGTTCGGTCCGGGACAGGGGTTTGTCAGATACGCAGTATTTT
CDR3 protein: CASSSVRDRGLSDTQYF

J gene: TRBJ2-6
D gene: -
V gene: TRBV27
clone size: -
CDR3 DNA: TGTGCCAGCAGTTTATTAGGGGGCTCTGGGGCCAACGTCCTGACTTTC
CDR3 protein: CASSLLGGSGANVLTF

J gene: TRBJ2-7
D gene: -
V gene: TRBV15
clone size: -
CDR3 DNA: TGTGCCACCAGCAGGGGACTGATTAACGAGCAGTACTTC
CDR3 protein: CATSRGLINEQYF

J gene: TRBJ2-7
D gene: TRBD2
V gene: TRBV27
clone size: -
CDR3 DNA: TGTGCCAGCGGGCTTGGGGGGGGAACCTACGAGCAGTACTTC
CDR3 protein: CASGLGGGTYEQYF

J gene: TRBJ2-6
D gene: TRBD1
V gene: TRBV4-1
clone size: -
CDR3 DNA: TGCGCCAGCAGCCAGATTGGACAGGCAAGCTCTGGGGCCAACGTCCTGACTTTC
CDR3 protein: CASSQIGQASSGANVLTF

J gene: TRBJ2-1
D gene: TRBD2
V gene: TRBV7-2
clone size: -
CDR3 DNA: TGTGCCAGCAGCTTAGGGCGGGGGGGCTTCGGCAATGAGCAGTTCTTC
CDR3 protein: CASSLGRGGFGNEQFF

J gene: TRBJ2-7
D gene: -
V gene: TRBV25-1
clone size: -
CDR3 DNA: TGTGCCAGCAGAACGACAGAAACCTACGAGCAGTACTTC
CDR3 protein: CASRTTETYEQYF

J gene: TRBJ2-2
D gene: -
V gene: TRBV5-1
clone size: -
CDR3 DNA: TGCGCCAGCAGCTTAGGCGCTGGACAGACAAACACCGGGGAGCTGTTTTTT
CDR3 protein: CASSLGAGQTNTGELFF